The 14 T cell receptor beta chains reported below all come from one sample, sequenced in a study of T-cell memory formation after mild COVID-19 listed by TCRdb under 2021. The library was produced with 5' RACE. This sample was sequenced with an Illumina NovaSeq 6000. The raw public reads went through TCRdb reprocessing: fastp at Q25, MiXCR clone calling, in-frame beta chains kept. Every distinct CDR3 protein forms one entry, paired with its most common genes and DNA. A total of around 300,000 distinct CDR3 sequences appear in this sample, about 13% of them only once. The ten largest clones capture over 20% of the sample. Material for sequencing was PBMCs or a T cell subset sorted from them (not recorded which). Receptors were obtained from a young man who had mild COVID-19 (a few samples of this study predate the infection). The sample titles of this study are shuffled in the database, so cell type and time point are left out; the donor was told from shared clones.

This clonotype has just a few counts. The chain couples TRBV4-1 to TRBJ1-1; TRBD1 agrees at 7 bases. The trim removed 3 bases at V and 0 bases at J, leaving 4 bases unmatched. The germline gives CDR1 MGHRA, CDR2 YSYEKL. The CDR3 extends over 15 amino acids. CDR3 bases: TGCGCCAGCAGCCAGCATACAGGGGTGAACACTGAAGCTTTCTTT. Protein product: CASSQHTGVNTEAFF.

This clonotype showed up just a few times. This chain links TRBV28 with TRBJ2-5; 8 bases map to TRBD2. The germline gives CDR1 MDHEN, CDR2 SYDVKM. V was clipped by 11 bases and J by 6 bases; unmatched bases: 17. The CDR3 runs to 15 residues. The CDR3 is CAESGGGPGLKTQYF. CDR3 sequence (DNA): TGTGCCGAGTCGGGGGGGGGTCCAGGACTCAAGACCCAGTACTTC.

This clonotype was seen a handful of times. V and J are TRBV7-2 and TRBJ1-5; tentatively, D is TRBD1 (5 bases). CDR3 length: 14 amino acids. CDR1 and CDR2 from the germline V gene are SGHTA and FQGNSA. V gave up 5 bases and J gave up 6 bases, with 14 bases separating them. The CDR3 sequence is CASSQGLTGQPQHF. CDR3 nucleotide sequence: TGTGCCAGCAGCCAGGGTCTTACTGGTCAGCCCCAGCATTTT.

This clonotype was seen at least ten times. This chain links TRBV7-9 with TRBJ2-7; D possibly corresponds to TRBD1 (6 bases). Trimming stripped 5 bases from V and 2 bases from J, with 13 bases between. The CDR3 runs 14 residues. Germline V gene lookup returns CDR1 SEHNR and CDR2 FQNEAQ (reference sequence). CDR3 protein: CASSLGTLAYEQYF. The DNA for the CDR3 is TGTGCCAGCAGCCTGGGGACACTGGCCTACGAGCAGTACTTC.

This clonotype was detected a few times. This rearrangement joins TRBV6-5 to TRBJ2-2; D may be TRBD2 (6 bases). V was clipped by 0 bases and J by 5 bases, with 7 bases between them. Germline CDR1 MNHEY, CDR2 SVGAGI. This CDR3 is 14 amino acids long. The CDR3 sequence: CASSYSGRTGELFF. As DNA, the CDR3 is TGTGCCAGCAGTTACTCGGGGAGGACCGGGGAGCTGTTTTTT.

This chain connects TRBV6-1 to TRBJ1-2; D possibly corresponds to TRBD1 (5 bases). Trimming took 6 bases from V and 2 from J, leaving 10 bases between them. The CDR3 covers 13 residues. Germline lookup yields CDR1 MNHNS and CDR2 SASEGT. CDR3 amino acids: CASSETDNYGYTF. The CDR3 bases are TGTGCCAGCAGCGAGACAGACAACTATGGCTACACCTTC.

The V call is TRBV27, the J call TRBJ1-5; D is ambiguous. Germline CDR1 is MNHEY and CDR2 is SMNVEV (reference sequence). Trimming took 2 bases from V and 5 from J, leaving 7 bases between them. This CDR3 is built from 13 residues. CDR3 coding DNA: TGTGCCAGCAGTTTAGGAGGTTATCAGCCCCAGCATTTT. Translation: CASSLGGYQPQHF.

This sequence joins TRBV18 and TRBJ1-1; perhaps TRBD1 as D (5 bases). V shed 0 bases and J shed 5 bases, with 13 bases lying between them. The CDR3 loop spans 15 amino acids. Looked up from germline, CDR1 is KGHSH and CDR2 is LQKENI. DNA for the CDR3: TGTGCCAGCTCACCACCGGGCAGGGAAGGGACTGAAGCTTTCTTT. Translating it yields CASSPPGREGTEAFF.

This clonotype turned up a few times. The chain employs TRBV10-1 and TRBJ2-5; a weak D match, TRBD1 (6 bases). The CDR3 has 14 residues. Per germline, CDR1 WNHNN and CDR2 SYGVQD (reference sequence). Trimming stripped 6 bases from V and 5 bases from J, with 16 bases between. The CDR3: CASRPEGVSETQYF. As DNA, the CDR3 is TGCGCCAGCAGGCCCGAGGGGGTATCGGAGACCCAGTACTTC.

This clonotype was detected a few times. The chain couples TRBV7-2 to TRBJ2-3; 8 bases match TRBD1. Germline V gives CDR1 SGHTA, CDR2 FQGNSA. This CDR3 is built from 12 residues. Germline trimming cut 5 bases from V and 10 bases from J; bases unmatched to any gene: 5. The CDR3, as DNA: TGTGCCAGCAGCCCAGGACAGGGTTCGCAGTATTTT. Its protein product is CASSPGQGSQYF.

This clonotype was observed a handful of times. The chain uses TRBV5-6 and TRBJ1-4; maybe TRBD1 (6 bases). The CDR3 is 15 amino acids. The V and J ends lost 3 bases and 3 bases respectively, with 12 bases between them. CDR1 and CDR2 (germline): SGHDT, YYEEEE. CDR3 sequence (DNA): TGTGCCAGCAGCTCCTACAGGGAGGCTAATGAAAAACTGTTTTTT. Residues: CASSSYREANEKLFF.

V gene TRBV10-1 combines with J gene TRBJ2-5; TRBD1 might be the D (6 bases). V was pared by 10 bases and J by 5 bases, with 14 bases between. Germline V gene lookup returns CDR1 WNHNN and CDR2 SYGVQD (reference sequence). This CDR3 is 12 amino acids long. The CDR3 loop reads CATRGEGETQYF. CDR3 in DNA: TGCGCCACCAGGGGCGAAGGGGAGACCCAGTACTTC.

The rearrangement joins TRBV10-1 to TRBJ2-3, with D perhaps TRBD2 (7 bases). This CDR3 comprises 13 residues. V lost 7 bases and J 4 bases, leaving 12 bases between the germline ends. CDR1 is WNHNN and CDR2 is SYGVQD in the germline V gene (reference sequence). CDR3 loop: CASTKGGADTQYF. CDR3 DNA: TGCGCCAGCACTAAGGGGGGGGCAGATACGCAGTATTTT.

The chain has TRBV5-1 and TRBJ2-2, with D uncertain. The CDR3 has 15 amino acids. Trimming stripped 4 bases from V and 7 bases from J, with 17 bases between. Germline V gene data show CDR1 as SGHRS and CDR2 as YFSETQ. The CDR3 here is CASSPAKGRIGELFF. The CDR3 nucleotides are TGCGCCAGCAGCCCAGCCAAGGGAAGGATCGGGGAGCTGTTTTTT.